The present entry profiles one T cell receptor beta chain with its context. This clonotype came up a few times. Its antigen remains unidentified. No quality values exist for individual bases; no much larger clone is one base distant. The sample belongs to a study of early T cells in non-severe SARS-CoV-2 infection (TCRdb year 2021). Looking at the study overall: Because TCR sequencing relied on bulk RNA taken from unsorted whole blood, pairing of alpha and beta chains was not possible. General study outcomes and caveats: VDJdb matching was skewed toward anti-spike CD8 responses and likely underestimated virus-specific expansions, missing private and CD4 specificities.

Libraries were made using 5' RACE. Sequencing was performed on a NextSeq 500. To correct for sequencing error and PCR bias, the TCR library protocol tagged individual cDNA molecules with unique molecular identifiers. Both TCR alpha and beta chains were sequenced, and tight co-correlation was observed between alpha and beta sequence abundances in each sample. The authors' analysis ran thus. Decombinator V4 was used to perform V gene, J gene and CDR3 annotation of TCR sequences. TCRs were defined as expanded if a significant change between any two time points was detected under a Poisson model with p below 0.0001. TCR abundances were normalised to the total number of TCRs sequenced in each sample and reported as counts per million. VDJdb, accessed on 1 November 2021, was searched for TCRs annotated for CMV, EBV and SARS-CoV-2, and TCRs annotated for more than one antigen were excluded. The public reads were reanalyzed by TCRdb: fastp trimming at Q25, MiXCR alignment, in-frame beta chains only. Rows with one shared CDR3 protein collapse into an entry with the most common genes and DNA. Clone size and V and J calls follow TCRdb, not the original study. Here the sample has 50,000 to 65,000 distinct CDR3 sequences; about 12% occur a single time. Together, the top ten hold 1.1% to 1.5% of the sample.

A case-control design nested within a healthcare worker cohort in London, UK, was used, with weekly nasopharyngeal swab PCR tests and blood sampling performed. Healthcare workers were enrolled in the week of the UK lockdown, from 23 to 31 March 2020, and were followed every week for up to roughly 15 weeks. The receptor's source is an adult who was a healthcare worker with PCR-confirmed SARS-CoV-2 infection or an uninfected control (not recorded which). The sample consisted of whole blood.

The CDR3 region has the sequence CASSLPPTWTGPNTEAFF. The nucleotide sequence reads TGTGCCAGCAGTCTCCCTCCCACCTGGACAGGCCCGAACACTGAAGCTTTCTTT. The sequence joins TRBV12-3 or TRBV12-4 to TRBJ1-1; the junction holds 7 bases that match TRBD1. V is cut back by 5 bases and J by 1 base, with 16 bases in the junction unmatched. The CDR3 starts with the cysteine, ends with the phenylalanine, and has 18 residues. Of all the DNA, just the CDR3 is kept, 54 bases in frame from base 1.